The TCR beta chain described here comes from a study of blood T cell repertoires in COVID-19. Across the whole study: PBMCs, B-cell-depleted T cells, or T cells were the source of the cDNA or gDNA that made up the material.

The CDR3 length is 14 residues. Per germline, CDR1 MDHEN and CDR2 SYDVKM. V gave up 5 bases and J gave up 3 bases, with 13 bases separating them. Per the original data handling: From reference gene primer amplification, estimates of nucleated cell counts were derived. This table comes from immunoSEQ multiplex PCR, and its TCRdb copy is limited to in-frame clones, with some not included. D and trimming were read from the DNA, whereas the V and J calls and clone size are those reported in that table. The sample has around 65,000 clones; around 87% are singletons. The receptor was isolated from a human donor in a cohort sampled during active COVID-19. Sample: peripheral blood. The chain is built from TRBV28 and TRBJ1-1; D perhaps matches TRBD1 (5 bases). The CDR3 coding sequence is TGTGCCAGCAGTACGCCCTGGACATACACTGAAGCTTTCTTT. It specifies CASSTPWTYTEAFF. The full variable domain, with the rest looked up from reference TRBV28 and TRBJ1-1, is DVKVTQSSRYLVKRTGEKVFLECVQDMDHENMFWYRQDPGLGLRLIYFSYDVKMKEKGDIPEGYSVSREKKERFSLILESASTNQTSMYLCASSTPWTYTEAFFGQGTRLTVV.